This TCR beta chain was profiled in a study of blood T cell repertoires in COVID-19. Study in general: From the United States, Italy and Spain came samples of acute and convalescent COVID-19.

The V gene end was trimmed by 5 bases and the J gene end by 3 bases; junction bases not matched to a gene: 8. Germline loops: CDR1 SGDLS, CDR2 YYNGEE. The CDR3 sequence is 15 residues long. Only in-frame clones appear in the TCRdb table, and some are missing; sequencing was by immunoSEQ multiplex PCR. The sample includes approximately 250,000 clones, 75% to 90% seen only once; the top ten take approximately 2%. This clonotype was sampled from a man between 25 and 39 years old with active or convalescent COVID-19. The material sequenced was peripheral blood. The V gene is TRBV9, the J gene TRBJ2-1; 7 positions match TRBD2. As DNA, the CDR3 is TGTGCCAGCAGTTTAACGGGGGGTAGCTACAATGAGCAGTTCTTC. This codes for CASSLTGGSYNEQFF.